Listed here are 15 T cell receptor beta chains from one sample, sequenced in a study of T-cell reconstitution after alpha-beta-depleted transplantation in children. During its preparation, the TCRbeta library received unique molecular identifiers. From the PCR reads, TCRdb called clonotypes with MiXCR, one entry per CDR3 protein. The sample holds 55,000 to 85,000 distinct CDR3 sequences, roughly a tenth seen once. The specimen comprised PBMCs, sampled before TCRalphabeta/CD19-depleted stem cell transplant. The receptors originated from a boy between 5 and 17 years old with acute myeloid leukemia, due to receive a stem cell transplant.

This clonotype has a count of ten or more. The chain employs TRBV9 and TRBJ2-3; 10 nucleotides align to TRBD2. Germline CDR1 and CDR2: SGDLS and YYNGEE. Germline trimming cut 4 bases from V and 2 bases from J; bases unmatched to any gene: 13. The CDR3 is made up of 18 amino acids. This CDR3 reads CASSPRVSGGLSTDTQYF. For the CDR3, the DNA is TGTGCCAGCAGCCCTCGAGTTAGCGGGGGGCTCTCCACAGATACGCAGTATTTT.

This clonotype was seen a handful of times. V usage is TRBV29-1 and J usage is TRBJ1-1; D uncertain. Germline values: CDR1 SQVTM, CDR2 ANQGSEA. V was pared by 7 bases and J by 2 bases, with 11 bases between. The CDR3 contains 12 residues. The CDR3 protein is CSGALDNTEAFF. The CDR3 DNA sequence: TGCAGCGGGGCTCTGGACAACACTGAAGCTTTCTTT.

This clonotype was seen ten or more times. The V gene is TRBV5-8, the J gene TRBJ2-2, with D maybe TRBD2 (6 bases). Trimming left V 4 bases short and J 14 bases short, with 18 bases between. The CDR3 is 13 amino acids. The germline V gene has CDR1 SGHTS and CDR2 YDEGEE. Here the CDR3 reads CASSTRDMGGLFF. CDR3 in DNA: TGTGCCAGCAGCACTAGGGATATGGGAGGTCTGTTTTTT.

The chain has TRBV29-1 and TRBJ2-2; D is ambiguous. Trimming removed 7 bases at V and 1 base at J, with 10 bases between. The CDR3 contains 13 residues. Germline V CDR1 and CDR2: SQVTM, ANQGSEA. Here the CDR3 DNA reads TGCAGCGCGGACGGCCTGAACACCGGGGAGCTGTTTTTT. Amino acids: CSADGLNTGELFF.

This clonotype came up a few times. The chain employs TRBV28 and TRBJ2-7; D assignment may be TRBD1 or TRBD2 (5 bases each). The germline CDR1 and CDR2 sequences are MDHEN and SYDVKM. The CDR3 extends over 16 amino acids. The V and J ends lost 6 bases and 3 bases respectively, with 21 bases between them. CDR3 region: CASRGVGPGRNYEQYF. The CDR3, as DNA: TGTGCCAGCAGGGGGGTAGGGCCGGGACGGAACTACGAGCAGTACTTC. Complete variable domain (other parts from reference TRBV28 and TRBJ2-7): DVKVTQSSRYLVKRTGEKVFLECVQDMDHENMFWYRQDPGLGLRLIYFSYDVKMKEKGDIPEGYSVSREKKERFSLILESASTNQTSMYLCASRGVGPGRNYEQYFGPGTRLTVT.

This clonotype was seen ten or more times. The chain employs TRBV4-2 and TRBJ2-2; D is perhaps TRBD2 (6 bases). V was clipped by 6 bases and J by 1 base, with 9 bases between them. The CDR3 is made up of 14 amino acids. From germline, CDR1 is LGHNA and CDR2 YNFKEQ. Here the CDR3 reads CASSLAENTGELFF. Written as DNA, the CDR3 is TGTGCCAGCAGTTTAGCGGAGAACACCGGGGAGCTGTTTTTT.

This clonotype was seen ten or more times. The genes are TRBV5-6 and TRBJ2-1; a possible D gene is TRBD2 (6 bases). V shed 0 bases and J shed 9 bases, with 13 bases lying between them. CDR1 is SGHDT, CDR2 YYEEEE, per germline. This CDR3 region has 14 residues. The CDR3 DNA reads TGTGCCAGCAGCTTGGGTGGGAGGATGGGTGAGCAGTTCTTC. It translates to CASSLGGRMGEQFF.

There are many counts of this clonotype. The chain combines TRBV15 with TRBJ1-5; D gene unclear. Trimming pared 0 bases from V and 6 bases from J, leaving 9 bases between. The CDR3 has 14 amino acids. The germline gives CDR1 LNHNV, CDR2 YYDKDF (reference sequence). The CDR3, as DNA: TGTGCCACCAGCAGAGATCGGGGTTTTCAGCCCCAGCATTTT. Translation: CATSRDRGFQPQHF.

This clonotype was picked up many times. The chain has TRBV5-1 and TRBJ2-3; D perhaps matches TRBD2 (6 bases). Germline V gene sequence: CDR1 SGHRS, CDR2 YFSETQ. This CDR3 is 14 amino acids long. V lost 7 bases and J 4 bases, leaving 16 bases between the germline ends. CDR3 loop: CASQEGPGPDTQYF. CDR3 coding DNA: TGCGCCAGCCAGGAGGGACCAGGGCCAGATACGCAGTATTTT. Full variable domain (missing parts from reference TRBV5-1 and TRBJ2-3): KAGVTQTPRYLIKTRGQQVTLSCSPISGHRSVSWYQQTPGQGLQFLFEYFSETQRNKGNFPGRFSGRQFSNSRSEMNVSTLELGDSALYLCASQEGPGPDTQYFGPGTRLTVL.

This clonotype occurred many times. The chain links TRBV9 to TRBJ1-1; D is perhaps TRBD1 (5 bases). CDR3 length: 15 residues. V dropped 2 bases and J dropped 0 bases, with 11 bases sitting between them. Germline-derived CDR1 and CDR2 are SGDLS and YYNGEE. CDR3 in amino acids: CASSVLGQLNTEAFF. CDR3 nucleotides: TGTGCCAGCAGCGTCTTGGGGCAGTTGAACACTGAAGCTTTCTTT.

V usage is TRBV20-1 and J usage is TRBJ2-7, with D possibly TRBD2 on 6 matching bases. This CDR3 region has 11 residues. Looked up from germline, CDR1 is DFQATT and CDR2 is SNEGSKA (reference sequence). V shed 6 bases and J shed 4 bases, with 10 bases lying between them. The CDR3 nucleotides are TGCAGTGCAGAGACTAGTTACGAGCAGTACTTC. It is translated as CSAETSYEQYF.

This clonotype was found many times. This rearrangement joins TRBV12-3 or TRBV12-4 to TRBJ2-5; tentatively, D is TRBD2 (5 bases). V dropped 8 bases and J dropped 0 bases, with 13 bases sitting between them. The CDR3 runs to 14 residues. The CDR3 DNA is TGTGCCAGCGGTCGTGCGGACTACCAAGAGACCCAGTACTTC. The encoded protein is CASGRADYQETQYF.

The table lists this clonotype with many counts. This rearrangement joins TRBV29-1 to TRBJ1-1, with D possibly TRBD1 on 6 matching bases. Germline CDR1 is SQVTM and CDR2 is ANQGSEA. V was cut by 3 bases and J by 4 bases, with 9 bases left in between. This CDR3 spans 12 amino acids. In nucleotides, the CDR3 is TGCAGCGTTGAGGGGGCGGCCACTGAAGCTTTCTTT. This translates into CSVEGAATEAFF. The full variable domain, rest sourced from reference TRBV29-1 and TRBJ1-1, is SAVISQKPSRDICQRGTSLTIQCQVDSQVTMMFWYRQQPGQSLTLIATANQGSEATYESGFVIDKFPISRPNLTFSTLTVSNMSPEDSSIYLCSVEGAATEAFFGQGTRLTVV.

This clonotype has at least ten counts. The CDR3 loop reads CASSVAQTSGRVDEQFF. The DNA for the CDR3 is TGTGCCAGCAGCGTAGCACAGACTAGCGGGAGAGTTGATGAGCAGTTCTTC. The rearrangement links TRBV9 to TRBJ2-1, with 12 bases aligning to TRBD2. CDR1 SGDLS and CDR2 YYNGEE come from the germline V gene. Losses at the gene ends were 0 bases for V and 8 bases for J; bases not matched to a gene: 9. The CDR3 is 17 residues long.

There are many counts of this clonotype. V usage is TRBV15 and J usage is TRBJ2-1; D unresolved. The CDR3 length is 14 residues. Germline V gives CDR1 LNHNV, CDR2 YYDKDF (reference sequence). V lost 0 bases, J lost 7 bases, and 10 bases lay in between. The DNA of the CDR3 is TGTGCCACCAGCAGAGATACAACGCAGAATGAGCAGTTCTTC. It yields the protein CATSRDTTQNEQFF.